This T cell receptor beta chain was captured in a study of T cell changes during pregnancy in multiple sclerosis. With 9 bases removed from V and 3 bases from J, the gap between germline ends came to 11 bases. In germline, CDR1 is LNHDA, CDR2 SQIVND (reference sequence). CDR3 length equals 12 residues. Produced via immunoSEQ multiplex PCR; TCRdb's table is partial and in-frame only. The sample lists about 77,000 clones; under 95% were seen once. The source material was peripheral blood, sampled after pregnancy. The chain combines TRBV19 with TRBJ2-5; the D is unclear. The source is a female donor in good health, enrolled as a control in a pregnancy study. The CDR3 loop reads CASSASKETQYF. The CDR3 region has the DNA TGTGCCAGCAGCGCTAGTAAAGAGACCCAGTACTTC.